Presented here are 23 T cell receptor beta chains from one specimen sequenced in a study of glioma-infiltrating T cells. The iRepertoire nested amplicon-rescue multiplex PCR amplified TCR alpha and beta CDR3s from RNA. TCRdb re-analysed the multiplex PCR reads in MiXCR, keeping a single row per CDR3 protein. The data hold about 93,000 distinct CDR3 sequences, with around 37% observed a single time. The sequenced sample was glioma tissue, nonneoplastic brain tissue, or PBMCs (not recorded which). The source is a human donor with low-grade glioma or glioblastoma, undergoing nonglioma brain surgery, or in good health (not recorded which).

This clonotype was picked up many times. The genes are TRBV28 and TRBJ2-5, with D perhaps TRBD1 (5 bases). Germline V gives CDR1 MDHEN, CDR2 SYDVKM. The CDR3 has 13 amino acids. Deletions cut 4 bases from V and 4 bases from J, with 10 bases between. The CDR3 here is CASSSRGAETQYF. In nucleotides, the CDR3 is TGTGCCAGCAGTTCTAGGGGCGCAGAGACCCAGTACTTC.

This sequence joins TRBV6-1 and TRBJ2-7; perhaps D is TRBD1 or TRBD2 (5 bases each). The CDR3 runs 13 residues. V was clipped by 6 bases and J by 7 bases, with 16 bases between them. Germline CDR1 reads MNHNS; CDR2 reads SASEGT. As DNA, the CDR3 is TGTGCCAGCAGCGCAGGAAGGGACCAAGAGCAGTACTTC. It is translated as CASSAGRDQEQYF.

There are many counts of this clonotype. This chain links TRBV5-5 with TRBJ1-2, with D hard to call. Germline V CDR1 and CDR2: SGHKS, YYEKEE (reference sequence). This CDR3 comprises 16 residues. V gave up 4 bases and J gave up 0 bases, with 16 bases separating them. The CDR3 DNA reads TGTGCCAGCAGCGACGGCCGGGGTTCAGCTAACTATGGCTACACCTTC. Translating it yields CASSDGRGSANYGYTF.

The chain links TRBV19 to TRBJ2-5; 11 positions match TRBD2. CDR3 length equals 16 residues. The V and J ends lost 8 bases and 4 bases, in that order; junction bases with no gene match: 12. Germline V gene data show CDR1 as LNHDA and CDR2 as SQIVND (reference sequence). The CDR3 region has the DNA TGTGCCAGTTCTACTTTGGCTAGCGGGGGGACAGAGACCCAGTACTTC. Translation: CASSTLASGGTETQYF. Full variable domain (rest looked up from reference TRBV19 and TRBJ2-5): DGGITQSPKYLFRKEGQNVTLSCEQNLNHDAMYWYRQDPGQGLRLIYYSQIVNDFQKGDIAEGYSVSREKKESFPLTVTSAQKNPTAFYLCASSTLASGGTETQYFGPGTRLLVL.

This clonotype appeared many times. J is TRBJ2-1 and V is TRBV9, with TRBD2 matching over 9 bases. The CDR3 is 16 amino acids. Germline V gene data show CDR1 as SGDLS and CDR2 as YYNGEE. V gave up 3 bases and J gave up 2 bases; unmatched junction bases: 6. The CDR3 here is CASSGISGSTYNEQFF. DNA for the CDR3: TGTGCCAGCAGCGGAATTAGCGGGAGTACCTACAATGAGCAGTTCTTC.

This clonotype was observed once. The CDR3 carries no conserved terminal phenylalanine or tryptophan, so it likely arises from a read error. The chain carries TRBV6-1 and TRBJ1-4; perhaps TRBD1 as D (5 bases). CDR1 and CDR2 (germline): MNHNS, SASEGT. The CDR3 consists of 13 residues. This CDR3 reads CDSSNPGGEKLFL. The DNA of the CDR3 is TGTGATAGCAGTAACCCCGGGGGTGAAAAACTGTTTTTA.

Notes on this clonotype: A much larger clone sits a single nucleotide away, making a read error possible. The chain has TRBV2 and TRBJ2-7; D remains unclear. The length of the CDR3 is 15 residues. Germline values: CDR1 SNHLY, CDR2 FYNNEI. The V gene lost 11 bases and the J gene lost 2 bases, with 22 bases spanning the gap. The CDR3 protein is CAVLGSTKIPYEQYF. The CDR3, as DNA: TGTGCCGTCCTGGGAAGCACGAAGATCCCCTACGAGCAGTACTTC.

This clonotype was detected many times. This chain connects TRBV12-3 or TRBV12-4 to TRBJ2-2; maybe TRBD2 (6 bases). Trimming left V 8 bases short and J 2 bases short, with 9 bases between. The CDR3 loop spans 13 amino acids. CDR3 in amino acids: CASGLPNTGELFF. The DNA for the CDR3 is TGTGCCAGCGGACTACCAAACACCGGGGAGCTGTTTTTT.

Regarding this clonotype: The junction differs from germline at one of its ends, possibly a read error. This chain connects TRBV2 to TRBJ2-2; TRBD1 matches at 7 bases. This CDR3 contains 15 residues. Germline CDR1 is SNHLY and CDR2 is FYNNEI. CDR3 protein: CASRPGTANTGEPFF. As DNA, the CDR3 is TGTGCCAGCAGACCCGGGACAGCGAACACCGGGGAGCCGTTTTTC.

Details on this clonotype: A single base separates this from a much larger clone, so it may be a read error. The J gene is TRBJ1-5, the V gene TRBV4-1; 7 bases line up with TRBD1. The last part of the DNA fits TRBJ2-3 better; the J call may be wrong. CDR1 MGHRA and CDR2 YSYEKL come from the germline V gene. The CDR3 runs 13 residues. CDR3 residues: CASSITGDQPQYF. In DNA, the CDR3 is TGTGCCAGCAGCATTACAGGGGATCAGCCCCAGTATTTT.

This clonotype was picked up many times. This chain joins TRBV19 and TRBJ1-1; weak D call: TRBD1 (5 bases). Germline loops: CDR1 LNHDA, CDR2 SQIVND (reference sequence). The CDR3 has 17 amino acids. V was trimmed by 5 bases and J by 0 bases, leaving 19 bases between them. CDR3 loop: CASSPRSTAGLNTEAFF. Written as DNA, the CDR3 is TGTGCCAGTAGTCCACGCTCTACTGCAGGGCTGAACACTGAAGCTTTCTTT. Together with reference TRBV19 and TRBJ1-1, the CDR3 gives the full variable domain: DGGITQSPKYLFRKEGQNVTLSCEQNLNHDAMYWYRQDPGQGLRLIYYSQIVNDFQKGDIAEGYSVSREKKESFPLTVTSAQKNPTAFYLCASSPRSTAGLNTEAFFGQGTRLTVV.

This clonotype was picked up one time. In this CDR3 the conserved last residue, phenylalanine or tryptophan, is missing, so a read error is likely. The V gene is TRBV5-1, the J gene TRBJ1-2; D perhaps matches TRBD1 (6 bases). Trimming pared 4 bases from V and 6 bases from J, leaving 13 bases between. The germline V gene has CDR1 SGHRS and CDR2 YFSETQ. This CDR3 is 13 amino acids long. This chain's CDR3 is CASSLQGKDGYTS. CDR3 nucleotide sequence: TGCGCCAGCAGCCTACAGGGAAAAGATGGCTACACCTCC.

This clonotype showed up many times. J is TRBJ2-1 and V is TRBV20-1; TRBD2 is a possible D gene (6 bases). CDR3 length equals 13 residues. Germline V gives CDR1 DFQATT, CDR2 SNEGSKA (reference sequence). Trimming pared 7 bases from V and 6 bases from J, leaving 16 bases between. CDR3 bases: TGCAGTGGGTTGCGCGGAGGGGCCAATGAGCAGTTCTTC. It yields the protein CSGLRGGANEQFF.

This clonotype was counted many times. The chain recombines TRBV5-1 with TRBJ2-3, with no clear D. This CDR3 region has 15 residues. Between the trimmed V and J ends, which lost 0 bases and 2 bases, there was a span of 10 bases. Germline CDR1 SGHRS, CDR2 YFSETQ. Written as DNA, the CDR3 is TGCGCCAGCAGCTTGGGTGATAGATACACAGATACGCAGTATTTT. Residues: CASSLGDRYTDTQYF.

Worth noting for this clonotype: This may stem from a read error, because a much larger clone lies one nucleotide away. The V call is TRBV7-9, the J call TRBJ2-5; 14 positions match TRBD2. The CDR3 runs 17 residues. CDR1 and CDR2 from the germline V gene are SEHNR and FQNEAQ (reference sequence). The chain's CDR3 is CASSFVGTSGGQGTQYF. CDR3 DNA sequence: TGTGCCAGCAGCTTCGTCGGGACTAGCGGGGGACAAGGGACCCAGTACTTC.

This clonotype appeared many times. The genes are TRBV29-1 and TRBJ2-6, with 7 bases matching TRBD1. The germline V gene encodes CDR1 SQVTM and CDR2 ANQGSEA. V was clipped by 6 bases and J by 6 bases; unmatched bases: 5. CDR3 length equals 13 residues. The CDR3 spells CSVTGAEANVLTF. CDR3 coding DNA: TGCAGCGTCACAGGGGCTGAGGCCAACGTCCTGACTTTC. The full variable domain, rest sourced from reference TRBV29-1 and TRBJ2-6, is SAVISQKPSRDICQRGTSLTIQCQVDSQVTMMFWYRQQPGQSLTLIATANQGSEATYESGFVIDKFPISRPNLTFSTLTVSNMSPEDSSIYLCSVTGAEANVLTFGAGSRLTVL.

This chain connects TRBV5-1 to TRBJ1-1; D call uncertain. V lost 0 bases to trimming and J lost 0 bases, with 12 bases between them. In germline, CDR1 is SGHRS, CDR2 YFSETQ. The length of the CDR3 is 16 residues. CDR3 sequence (DNA): TGCGCCAGCAGCTTGGAGGGCAGAGAACTGAACACTGAAGCTTTCTTT. This translates into CASSLEGRELNTEAFF.

This clonotype was found many times. J is TRBJ1-1 and V is TRBV19; possibly TRBD1 for D (5 bases). The CDR3 contains 15 residues. Germline CDR1 reads LNHDA; CDR2 reads SQIVND (reference sequence). Trimming shortened V by 0 bases and J by 5 bases, and 13 bases separated the two germline ends. This CDR3 reads CASSIDRDPRTEAFF. CDR3 in DNA: TGTGCCAGTAGTATAGATCGGGACCCGAGAACTGAAGCTTTCTTT.

The V call is TRBV10-2, the J call TRBJ1-2; 7 bases are a match to TRBD1. Germline V gene data show CDR1 as WSHSY and CDR2 as SAAADI. The length of the CDR3 is 15 residues. V was pared by 5 bases and J by 5 bases, with 11 bases of the junction left unmatched. The CDR3 bases are TGCGCCAGCAGTTCCCGGGCCGACAGGGCTTATGGCTACACCTTC. This encodes CASSSRADRAYGYTF.

As to this clonotype: As the CDR3 is not closed by the conserved phenylalanine or tryptophan, this likely results from a read error. Because the CDR3's place on the DNA is in doubt, the DNA is left out and the CDR3 is given as listed by TCRdb. The V call is TRBV10-3, the J call TRBJ2-2; no DNA check was done on the table's D call, TRBD1. The CDR3 has 14 residues if both end residues are counted. Germline CDR1 and CDR2: ENHRY and SYGVKD. The CDR3 loop is CAISESGATGELLL.

Notes on this clonotype: It may be a read error: a sequence one base away is much more abundant. The chain carries TRBV30 and TRBJ1-5; D not resolved. The germline gives CDR1 GTSNPN, CDR2 SVGIG (reference sequence). The CDR3 loop spans 13 amino acids. The CDR3 DNA is TGTGCCTTGAGTTTAAGTCCCAATCAGCCCCAGCATTTT. Its protein product is CALSLSPNQPQHF.

This clonotype was seen repeatedly, ten times or more. The chain carries TRBV28 and TRBJ2-3; a possible D gene is TRBD1 (6 bases). The length of the CDR3 is 13 residues. The V gene lost 6 bases and the J gene lost 14 bases, with 21 bases spanning the gap. Germline V gives CDR1 MDHEN, CDR2 SYDVKM. This CDR3 is CASSSSARGVWYF. Written as DNA, the CDR3 is TGTGCCAGCAGCTCTTCTGCCAGGGGAGTCTGGTATTTT. Supplemented by reference TRBV28 and TRBJ2-3, the full variable domain reads DVKVTQSSRYLVKRTGEKVFLECVQDMDHENMFWYRQDPGLGLRLIYFSYDVKMKEKGDIPEGYSVSREKKERFSLILESASTNQTSMYLCASSSSARGVWYFGPGTRLTVL.

This clonotype was observed at least ten times. The chain has TRBV2 and TRBJ2-3; 7 nucleotides agree with TRBD2. Per germline, CDR1 SNHLY and CDR2 FYNNEI. Losses at the gene ends were 7 bases for V and 6 bases for J; bases not matched to a gene: 13. This CDR3 is built from 15 residues. The CDR3 region is CASKGLRTEWDTQYF. CDR3 in DNA: TGTGCCAGCAAGGGACTACGAACCGAGTGGGATACGCAGTATTTT.